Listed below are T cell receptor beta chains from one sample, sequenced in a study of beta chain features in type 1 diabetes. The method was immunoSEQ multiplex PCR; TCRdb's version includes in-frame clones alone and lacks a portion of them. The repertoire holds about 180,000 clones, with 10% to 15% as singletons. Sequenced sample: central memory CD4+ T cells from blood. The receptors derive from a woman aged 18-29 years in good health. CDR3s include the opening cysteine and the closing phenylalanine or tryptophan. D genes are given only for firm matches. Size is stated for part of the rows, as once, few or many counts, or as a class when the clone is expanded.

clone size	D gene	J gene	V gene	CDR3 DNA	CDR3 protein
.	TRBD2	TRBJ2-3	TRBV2	TGTGCCAGCTTGAGACTAGCGGGGAGCACAGATACGCAGTATTTT	CASLRLAGSTDTQYF
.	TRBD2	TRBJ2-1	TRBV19	TGTGCCAGTAGTATAGACCCCAGCGGGAGTTTCTACAATGAGCAGTTCTTC	CASSIDPSGSFYNEQFF
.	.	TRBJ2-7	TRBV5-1	TGCGCCAGCAGCCCCTCCGTCCAGGGGATCGGATTCTACGAGCAGTACTTC	CASSPSVQGIGFYEQYF
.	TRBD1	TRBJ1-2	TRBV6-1	TGTGCCAGCGGGGACAGGGATTATGGCTACACCTTC	CASGDRDYGYTF
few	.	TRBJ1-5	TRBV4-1	TGCGCCAGCAGCTCTAGAAGCGGGGAAGGTCAGCCCCAGCATTTT	CASSSRSGEGQPQHF
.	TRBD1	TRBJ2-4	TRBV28	TGTGCCAGCAGTTTATATACAGGGGGAGCCAAAAACATTCAGTACTTC	CASSLYTGGAKNIQYF
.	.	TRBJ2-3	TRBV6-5	TGTGCCAGCGGCGACAGGCGCCCCCCAGATACGCAGTATTTT	CASGDRRPPDTQYF
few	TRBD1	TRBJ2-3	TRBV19	TGTGCCAGTAGTATCGGACAGGGTACAGATACGCAGTATTTT	CASSIGQGTDTQYF
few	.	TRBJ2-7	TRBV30	TGTGCCTGGAGTGTACTTTCAGGGTCCCACTACGAGCAGTACTTC	CAWSVLSGSHYEQYF
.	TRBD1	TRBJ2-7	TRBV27	TGTGCCAGCAGTCGACAGGGCCTCTCCTACGAGCAGTACTTC	CASSRQGLSYEQYF
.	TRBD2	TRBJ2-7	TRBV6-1	TGTGCCAGCAGTGCCCGGACTAGCGGGAGGGCCTACGAGCAGTACTTC	CASSARTSGRAYEQYF
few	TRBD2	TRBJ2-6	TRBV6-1	TGTGCCAGCAGGCCGGGGGGCTCTGGGGCCAACGTCCTGACTTTC	CASRPGGSGANVLTF
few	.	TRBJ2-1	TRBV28	TGTGCCAGCAGTTTATGGACAGCCCAGTCCTACAATGAGCAGTTCTTC	CASSLWTAQSYNEQFF
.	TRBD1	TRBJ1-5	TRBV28	TGTGCCAGCAGTTTCAGCGGACAGGGAGCTAATCAGCCCCAGCATTTT	CASSFSGQGANQPQHF
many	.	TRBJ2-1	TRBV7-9	TGTGCCAGCAGCTTATTGGCACCCAGGGGTGAGCAGTTCTTC	CASSLLAPRGEQFF
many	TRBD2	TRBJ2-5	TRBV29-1	TGCAGCGTTGACGGGACTAGCGGGCAAGAGACCCAGTACTTC	CSVDGTSGQETQYF
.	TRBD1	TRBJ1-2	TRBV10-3	TGTGCCATCAATCCAGGGGGTTATGGCTACACCTTC	CAINPGGYGYTF
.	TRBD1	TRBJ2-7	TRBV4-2	TGTGCCAGCAGCCAACGGACAGGTGGGCCCTACGAGCAGTACTTC	CASSQRTGGPYEQYF
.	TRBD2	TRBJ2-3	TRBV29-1	TGCAGCGCCCGGACTAGCGGGAGTCCCACAGATACGCAGTATTTT	CSARTSGSPTDTQYF
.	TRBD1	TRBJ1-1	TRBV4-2	TGTGCCAGCAGCCGACAGGGCGCTGAAGCTTTCTTT	CASSRQGAEAFF
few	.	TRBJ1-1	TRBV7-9	TGTGCCAGCAACCCTTTAACAATGAACACTGAAGCTTTCTTT	CASNPLTMNTEAFF
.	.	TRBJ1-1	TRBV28	TGTGCCAGCAGTTGGGGCAGAGCCTTGAACACTGAAGCTTTCTTT	CASSWGRALNTEAFF
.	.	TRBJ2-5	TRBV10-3	TGTGCCATCAGTGACCCACAGGGTTACGGGGAAGAGACCCAGTACTTC	CAISDPQGYGEETQYF
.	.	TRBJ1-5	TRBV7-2	TGTGCCAGCAGCTTAGCACAGGTAGCCAATCAGCCCCAGCATTTT	CASSLAQVANQPQHF
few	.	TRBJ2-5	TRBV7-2	TGTGCCAGCAGCTTCGGGGGACCTGAGGGAGAGACCCAGTACTTC	CASSFGGPEGETQYF
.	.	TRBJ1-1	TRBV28	TGTGCCAGCAGTTTACCGGACAGGAACACTGAAGCTTTCTTT	CASSLPDRNTEAFF
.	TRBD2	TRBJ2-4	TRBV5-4	TGTGCCAGCAGCCCCCGTCTAGCGGGGTCCAAAAACATTCAGTACTTC	CASSPRLAGSKNIQYF
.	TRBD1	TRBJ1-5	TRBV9	TGTGCCAGCAGCGCCGGGACAGGGCCCGGGGGCAATCAGCCCCAGCATTTT	CASSAGTGPGGNQPQHF
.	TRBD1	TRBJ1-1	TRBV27	TGTGCCAGCAGTTTTATCGACAGGGGCACTGAAGCTTTCTTT	CASSFIDRGTEAFF
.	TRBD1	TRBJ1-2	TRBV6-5	TGTGCCAGCAGTTACCGGGACAGGAAATACTATGGCTACACCTTC	CASSYRDRKYYGYTF
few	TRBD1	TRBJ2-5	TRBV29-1	TGCAGCGTTACCAGGGGGGAGACCCAGTACTTC	CSVTRGETQYF